The 32 T cell receptor beta chains below all came from one sample that was sequenced in a study of T cells in localized non-small cell lung cancer. Clones were read by immunoSEQ multiplex PCR, and TCRdb kept only the in-frame ones, dropping some. The sample contains about 9,000 clones, about 91% of which appear only once. This sample comprised peripheral blood, obtained before any cancer treatment. The receptor source for this set is a woman aged 40-69 years with stage I squamous cell lung carcinoma.

The CDR3 DNA is TGTGCCATCAGTGATTCAGGGAACGAAAAACTGTTTTTT. As protein: CAISDSGNEKLFF. The genes are TRBV10-3 and TRBJ1-4, with D possibly being TRBD1 (5 bases). Germline loops: CDR1 ENHRY, CDR2 SYGVKD. Trimming cost V 3 bases and J 8 bases, with 10 bases left between them. The CDR3 totals 13 residues.

The chain couples TRBV14 to TRBJ1-6, with 7 bases identical to TRBD1. The CDR3 covers 15 residues. J gave up 7 bases and V 0 bases, and 3 bases lay outside the gene matches. Germline CDR1 SGHDN, CDR2 FVKESK. The CDR3 DNA follows: TGTGCCAGCAGCCAAGATAGGACAGGAAATTCACCCCTCCACTTT. Translating gives CASSQDRTGNSPLHF.

This sequence joins TRBV5-4 and TRBJ2-5, with 9 bases matching TRBD1. Germline V gene data show CDR1 as SGHNT and CDR2 as YYREEE (reference sequence). The CDR3 has 14 residues. The J segment lost 5 bases and the V segment lost 4 bases, leaving 6 bases of the junction unmatched. The CDR3 region has the DNA TGTGCCAGCAGCGCCGGGGACAGGGCGGAGACCCAGTACTTC. Protein product: CASSAGDRAETQYF. The full variable domain, with the rest looked up from reference TRBV5-4 and TRBJ2-5, is ETGVTQSPTHLIKTRGQQVTLRCSSQSGHNTVSWYQQALGQGPQFIFQYYREEENGRGNFPPRFSGLQFPNYSSELNVNALELDDSALYLCASSAGDRAETQYFGPGTRLLVL.

The chain uses TRBV4-1 and TRBJ2-5; 10 bases line up with TRBD2. Looked up from germline, CDR1 is MGHRA and CDR2 is YSYEKL. V gave up 1 base and J gave up 2 bases; unmatched junction bases: 7. This CDR3 is 17 amino acids long. CDR3 DNA: TGCGCCAGCAGCCAAGGGGTAGCGGGGGGAACTCAAGAGACCCAGTACTTC. Encoded protein: CASSQGVAGGTQETQYF.

This chain links TRBV20-1 with TRBJ2-2; D gene unclear. V was cut by 0 bases and J by 6 bases, with 2 bases left in between. CDR1 and CDR2 from the germline V gene are DFQATT and SNEGSKA (reference sequence). The CDR3 has 11 amino acids. The CDR3 spells CSAREAGELFF. The DNA for the CDR3 is TGCAGTGCTAGAGAGGCCGGGGAGCTGTTTTTT.

The chain employs TRBV4-1 and TRBJ2-6; tentatively, D is TRBD1 (6 bases). The CDR3 runs to 19 residues. Germline assignment: CDR1 MGHRA and CDR2 YSYEKL. Deletions cut 1 base from V and 3 bases from J, with 19 bases between. The CDR3 nucleotides read TGCGCCAGCAGCCAAGTGGTACAGGGTAAACTTGGTGGGGCCAACGTCCTGACTTTC. Residues: CASSQVVQGKLGGANVLTF.

The V call is TRBV5-1, the J call TRBJ2-1; 15 positions agree with TRBD2. Per the germline V gene, CDR1 is SGHRS and CDR2 is YFSETQ. Trimming removed 0 bases from V and 9 bases from J; junction bases left unmatched: 4. The CDR3 is 16 residues long. The DNA for the CDR3 is TGCGCCAGCAGCTTGGGGACTAGCGGGGGGGCAGGTGAGCAGTTCTTC. This codes for CASSLGTSGGAGEQFF.

This chain links TRBV13 with TRBJ1-2; no definite D call. The CDR3 extends over 13 amino acids. Trimming took 4 bases from V and 8 from J, leaving 14 bases between them. CDR1 and CDR2 (germline): PRHDT, FYEKMQ (reference sequence). As DNA, the CDR3 is TGTGCCAGCAGCTCCCGCCGACTCACGGGCTACACCTTC. Translated: CASSSRRLTGYTF. Supplemented by reference TRBV13 and TRBJ1-2, the full variable domain reads AAGVIQSPRHLIKEKRETATLKCYPIPRHDTVYWYQQGPGQDPQFLISFYEKMQSDKGSIPDRFSAQQFSDYHSELNMSSLELGDSALYFCASSSRRLTGYTFGSGTRLTVV.

This clone has only one observation. The chain has TRBV7-9 and TRBJ2-7; the match to TRBD1 covers 8 bases. This CDR3 is built from 16 residues. V lost 1 base and J lost 0; bases outside the gene matches: 5. Germline CDR1 reads SEHNR; CDR2 reads FQNEAQ (reference sequence). In nucleotides, the CDR3 is TGTGCCAGCAGCTTAGTACTAACAGGGGGCTCCTACGAGCAGTACTTC. Protein product: CASSLVLTGGSYEQYF. The whole variable domain, filled in from reference TRBV7-9 and TRBJ2-7, reads DTGVSQNPRHKITKRGQNVTFRCDPISEHNRLYWYRQTLGQGPEFLTYFQNEAQLEKSRLLSDRFSAERPKGSFSTLEIQRTEQGDSAMYLCASSLVLTGGSYEQYFGPGTRLTVT.

The chain uses TRBV30 and TRBJ1-5, with D tentatively TRBD1 (6 bases). V was pared by 0 bases and J by 5 bases, with 23 bases between. Germline CDR1 and CDR2: GTSNPN and SVGIG (reference sequence). This CDR3 spans 18 amino acids. CDR3: CAWSVRGVSSYNHQPQHF. CDR3 bases: TGTGCCTGGAGTGTAAGGGGGGTTTCGTCCTACAACCATCAGCCCCAGCATTTT.

This chain uses TRBV14 with TRBJ2-3; TRBD1 matches at 7 bases. The trim removed 3 bases at V and 9 bases at J, leaving 6 bases unmatched. Germline V lookup: CDR1 SGHDN, CDR2 FVKESK. The length of the CDR3 is 13 residues. The CDR3 protein is CASSQAGTATQYF. The CDR3 DNA is TGTGCCAGCAGCCAGGCCGGGACAGCCACGCAGTATTTT.

CDR3 amino acids: CATSRDTGSVSPLHF. The DNA for the CDR3 is TGTGCCACCAGCAGAGATACAGGGAGTGTCTCACCCCTCCACTTT. J is TRBJ1-6 and V is TRBV15; TRBD1 might be the D (6 bases). Trimming shortened V by 0 bases and J by 10 bases, and 13 bases separated the two germline ends. Per the germline V gene, CDR1 is LNHNV and CDR2 is YYDKDF (reference sequence). CDR3 size: 15 residues.

V usage is TRBV19 and J usage is TRBJ2-2; TRBD2 matches at 8 bases. Losses at the gene ends were 6 bases for V and 5 bases for J; bases not matched to a gene: 5. The CDR3 is 14 residues long. Per germline, CDR1 LNHDA and CDR2 SQIVND (reference sequence). The CDR3 region has the DNA TGTGCCAGTAGGCCGGGACTAGAAACCGGGGAGCTGTTTTTT. Translation gives CASRPGLETGELFF.

The chain combines TRBV9 with TRBJ1-3; D is unresolved. V gave up 3 bases and J gave up 0 bases, with 4 bases separating them. CDR1 is SGDLS and CDR2 is YYNGEE in the germline V gene. The CDR3 loop spans 13 amino acids. CDR3 in DNA: TGTGCCAGCAGCGGAGTCTCTGGAAACACCATATATTTT. It is translated as CASSGVSGNTIYF.

This chain links TRBV7-2 with TRBJ2-5, with 7 bases lining up with TRBD1. Trimming took 4 bases from V and 5 from J; bases not matched to a gene: 7. The germline CDR1 and CDR2 sequences are SGHTA and FQGNSA. The CDR3 length is 14 residues. The CDR3 sequence is CASSSNRGWETQYF. The CDR3, as DNA: TGTGCCAGCAGCTCTAACAGGGGTTGGGAGACCCAGTACTTC.

The chain links TRBV7-8 to TRBJ2-5; D perhaps matches TRBD1 (5 bases). This CDR3 is 14 amino acids long. Germline CDR1 SGHVS, CDR2 FQNEAQ. V lost 1 base to trimming and J lost 5 bases, with 11 bases between them. CDR3 residues: CASSLGGLRETQYF. The CDR3 nucleotides are TGTGCCAGCAGCTTAGGGGGCCTCCGGGAGACCCAGTACTTC.

This sequence joins TRBV25-1 and TRBJ1-1, with a possible D match to TRBD1 (5 bases). Between the trimmed V and J ends, which lost 3 bases and 1 base, there was a span of 15 bases. Germline-derived CDR1 and CDR2 are MGHDK and SYGVNS. This CDR3 is 16 amino acids long. The CDR3 coding sequence is TGTGCCAGCAGTGATGTGGGGGAGGTATGGAACACTGAAGCTTTCTTT. Amino acids: CASSDVGEVWNTEAFF. The entire variable domain, with the rest obtained from reference TRBV25-1 and TRBJ1-1, is as follows: EADIYQTPRYLVIGTGKKITLECSQTMGHDKMYWYQQDPGMELHLIHYSYGVNSTEKGDLSSESTVSRIRTEHFPLTLESARPSHTSQYLCASSDVGEVWNTEAFFGQGTRLTVV.

The chain uses TRBV9 and TRBJ2-5, with D possibly being TRBD1 (5 bases). V was pared by 4 bases and J by 1 base, with 20 bases between. CDR1 and CDR2 (germline): SGDLS, YYNGEE. CDR3 length: 17 amino acids. This chain's CDR3 is CASSPRQGERGQETQYF. As DNA, the CDR3 is TGTGCCAGCAGCCCACGCCAAGGGGAAAGGGGCCAAGAGACCCAGTACTTC.

The genes are TRBV6-6 and TRBJ2-7; D is unresolved. V lost 2 bases and J lost 3, with 8 bases in between. This CDR3 contains 13 residues. The germline CDR1 and CDR2 sequences are MNHNY and SVGAGI (reference sequence). The CDR3: CASSYGPGYEQYF. The CDR3 region has the DNA TGTGCCAGCAGTTACGGTCCAGGCTACGAGCAGTACTTC.

The CDR3 DNA sequence: TGTGCCAGCAGCTTAAGGGGATATGAGCAGTTCTTC. Translated, it gives CASSLRGYEQFF. The V call is TRBV7-2, the J call TRBJ2-1, with D possibly TRBD1 on 5 matching bases. The germline V gene has CDR1 SGHTA and CDR2 FQGNSA. The CDR3 covers 12 residues. Trimming took off 2 bases at V and 8 bases at J, with 7 bases between the two ends.

V is TRBV28 and J is TRBJ2-5; D is unresolved. The last part of the DNA fits TRBJ2-7 better; the J call may be wrong. Looked up from germline, CDR1 is MDHEN and CDR2 is SYDVKM. This CDR3 contains 15 residues. The CDR3 spells CASSLRILGSYEQYF. The CDR3 DNA sequence: TGTGCCAGCAGTTTACGAATTCTCGGGTCCTACGAGCAGTACTTC.

Only one count was recorded for this clone. V gene TRBV5-4 combines with J gene TRBJ2-1, with 7 positions matching TRBD2. The CDR3 totals 15 residues. Germline V CDR1 and CDR2: SGHNT, YYREEE (reference sequence). After removal of 1 base from V and 6 bases from J, the junction contained 7 bases not matched to a gene. The DNA of the CDR3 is TGTGCCAGCAGCTTGACCGGGGCTAGCGGCAATGAGCAGTTCTTC. Protein: CASSLTGASGNEQFF.

The rearrangement joins TRBV6-4 to TRBJ2-1; 7 bases fit TRBD1. The CDR3 is 13 residues long. CDR1 and CDR2 from the germline V gene are MRHNA and SNTAGT. The V and J ends lost 8 bases and 4 bases, in that order; junction bases with no gene match: 5. The chain's CDR3 is CASGGQNYNEQFF. CDR3 nucleotides: TGTGCCAGCGGGGGACAGAATTACAATGAGCAGTTCTTC.

The CDR3 loop reads CASSLALGAGNEQFF. The CDR3 bases are TGTGCCAGCAGTTTAGCCCTTGGGGCCGGCAATGAGCAGTTCTTC. This chain joins TRBV27 and TRBJ2-1; the D gene is possibly TRBD1 (5 bases). This CDR3 comprises 15 residues. Trimming stripped 2 bases from V and 6 bases from J, with 14 bases between. The V gene's germline CDR1 is MNHEY and CDR2 SMNVEV (reference sequence).

J is TRBJ2-2 and V is TRBV19; 9 bases are shared with TRBD1. There are 14 residues in the CDR3. In germline, CDR1 is LNHDA, CDR2 SQIVND (reference sequence). With 6 bases clipped from V and 1 base from J, the junction kept 0 bases outside the gene matches. CDR3 bases: TGTGCCAGTAGGGGACAGGGGAACACCGGGGAGCTGTTTTTT. Encoded protein: CASRGQGNTGELFF.

The chain carries TRBV6-1 and TRBJ1-2; maybe TRBD1 (6 bases). Germline lookup yields CDR1 MNHNS and CDR2 SASEGT. The CDR3 spans 13 residues. V lost 2 bases to trimming and J lost 4 bases, with 8 bases between them. CDR3 nucleotide sequence: TGTGCCAGCAGTGAACAACAGGGCTATGGCTACACCTTC. This translates into CASSEQQGYGYTF.

The chain is built from TRBV5-1 and TRBJ2-7; 7 bases align to TRBD2. Germline CDR1 SGHRS, CDR2 YFSETQ. The CDR3 contains 16 residues. Trimming took 0 bases from V and 7 from J; bases not matched to a gene: 13. The CDR3 bases are TGCGCCAGCAGCTTGGTGCAGGGCGGGGGAGGAGAGGAGCAGTACTTC. This gives the protein CASSLVQGGGGEEQYF. Full variable domain (missing parts from reference TRBV5-1 and TRBJ2-7): KAGVTQTPRYLIKTRGQQVTLSCSPISGHRSVSWYQQTPGQGLQFLFEYFSETQRNKGNFPGRFSGRQFSNSRSEMNVSTLELGDSALYLCASSLVQGGGGEEQYFGPGTRLTVT.

The chain combines TRBV2 with TRBJ1-2; 9 bases map to TRBD1. With V trimmed by 1 base and J by 1 base, 1 base remained unmatched. The germline gives CDR1 SNHLY, CDR2 FYNNEI. This CDR3 region has 15 residues. DNA of the CDR3: TGTGCCAGCAGTGAAGGACAGGGGGTTAACTATGGCTACACCTTC. This gives the protein CASSEGQGVNYGYTF. The complete variable domain, with remaining parts taken from reference TRBV2 and TRBJ1-2, reads EPEVTQTPSHQVTQMGQEVILRCVPISNHLYFYWYRQILGQKVEFLVSFYNNEISEKSEIFDDQFSVERPDGSNFTLKIRSTKLEDSAMYFCASSEGQGVNYGYTFGSGTRLTVV.

V usage is TRBV7-3 and J usage is TRBJ1-3; D is uncertain. V was trimmed by 0 bases and J by 1 base, leaving 10 bases between them. The germline V gene has CDR1 SGHTA and CDR2 FQGTGA. This CDR3 contains 16 residues. The CDR3 nucleotides are TGTGCCAGCAGCTTAACGGGAGGGAATTCTGGAAACACCATATATTTT. This translates into CASSLTGGNSGNTIYF.

This clone was found once. This rearrangement joins TRBV4-3 to TRBJ1-1; D remains ambiguous. Germline V lookup: CDR1 LGHNA, CDR2 YSLEER. The length of the CDR3 is 17 residues. Trimming stripped 0 bases from V and 5 bases from J, with 19 bases between. The CDR3 nucleotides read TGCGCCAGCAGCCAAGACTCGCGAGGACGGGCCAGAACTGAAGCTTTCTTT. This codes for CASSQDSRGRARTEAFF.

V usage is TRBV19 and J usage is TRBJ2-7; tentatively, D is TRBD1 (7 bases). Per the germline V gene, CDR1 is LNHDA and CDR2 is SQIVND (reference sequence). The CDR3 spans 15 residues. Between the trimmed V and J ends, which lost 4 bases and 2 bases, there was a span of 15 bases. The CDR3 DNA follows: TGTGCCAGTAGTACTCCATCAGGGGGGCCCTACGAGCAGTACTTC. It codes for CASSTPSGGPYEQYF.

The J gene is TRBJ2-2, the V gene TRBV7-2; weak D call: TRBD2 (5 bases). The CDR3 has 13 residues. The V gene's germline CDR1 is SGHTA and CDR2 FQGNSA. V lost 2 bases, J lost 7 bases, and 8 bases lay in between. For the CDR3, the DNA is TGTGCCAGCAGCTTAAGCGGTGGCGGGGAGCTGTTTTTT. Its translation is CASSLSGGGELFF.